These 28 T cell receptor beta chains came from one sample sequenced in a study of vaccination and CD4 T cells after COVID-19. The time point denotes: late sampling 161 to 241 days after vaccination in a few convalescent patients. Sample treatment: approximately nine-day PBMC culture with coronavirus spike peptide pools or control peptides (ViraFEST assay). These receptors' targets are unknown. The Oncomine TCR Beta short-read assay was what sequenced the DNA obtained from cultured CD4+ T cells. TCRdb reprocessed the PCR reads via MiXCR and lists one record per CDR3 protein. Of 15,000 to 20,000 distinct CDR3 sequences in the sample, under 65% were seen once. The sample here was CD4+ T cells from blood, cultured in vitro, taken about 7 months after SARS-CoV-2 vaccination. The receptor set was obtained from a human donor who had recovered from COVID-19.

V gene TRBV20-1 combines with J gene TRBJ2-1; 10 bases map to TRBD2. Germline CDR1 and CDR2: DFQATT and SNEGSKA (reference sequence). The CDR3 runs 18 residues. V dropped 3 bases and J dropped 2; count of bases not matched to a gene: 13. CDR3: CSASSVAGGLATYNEQFF. DNA of the CDR3: TGCAGTGCTAGTTCTGTAGCGGGGGGACTTGCTACCTACAATGAGCAGTTCTTC.

The V gene is TRBV27, the J gene TRBJ1-3, with TRBD1 matching 7 bases. Germline CDR1 is MNHEY and CDR2 is SMNVEV (reference sequence). CDR3 length: 13 residues. The ends lost 3 bases at V and 8 bases at J; junction bases unmatched: 4. The CDR3 sequence: CASSLRQGHTIYF. The CDR3 DNA reads as TGTGCCAGCAGTTTGCGACAGGGCCACACCATATATTTT.

This clonotype turned up a few times. V is TRBV20-1 and J is TRBJ1-1; D uncertain. Trimming took off 6 bases at V and 0 bases at J, with 14 bases between the two ends. The germline V gene has CDR1 DFQATT and CDR2 SNEGSKA (reference sequence). The CDR3 contains 14 residues. The CDR3 DNA follows: TGCAGTGCCCCGAAGACTATCATGAACACTGAAGCTTTCTTT. Protein product: CSAPKTIMNTEAFF.

This chain uses TRBV7-2 with TRBJ2-3; TRBD1 aligns across 8 bases. In germline, CDR1 is SGHTA, CDR2 FQGNSA. CDR3 length: 15 residues. With V trimmed by 5 bases and J by 1 base, 5 bases remained unmatched. CDR3: CASSTGGWGTDTQYF. CDR3 bases: TGTGCCAGCAGCACAGGGGGGTGGGGCACAGATACGCAGTATTTT. Combining the CDR3 with reference TRBV7-2 and TRBJ2-3 gives the whole variable domain GAGVSQSPSNKVTEKGKDVELRCDPISGHTALYWYRQSLGQGLEFLIYFQGNSAPDKSGLPSDRFSAERTGGSVSTLTIQRTQQEDSAVYLCASSTGGWGTDTQYFGPGTRLTVL.

This clonotype was observed a handful of times. The V gene is TRBV11-3, the J gene TRBJ1-1; no reliable D call. In germline, CDR1 is SGHNT, CDR2 YENEEA. Trimming took off 0 bases at V and 6 bases at J, with 8 bases between the two ends. The CDR3 runs to 13 residues. The CDR3 bases are TGTGCCAGCAGCTTAGAATCAGGAGCTGAAGCTTTCTTT. It yields the protein CASSLESGAEAFF.

This chain uses TRBV7-9 with TRBJ2-6, with D unclear. V lost 2 bases and J lost 0, with 8 bases in between. Per germline, CDR1 SEHNR and CDR2 FQNEAQ (reference sequence). The CDR3 loop spans 16 amino acids. CDR3 DNA sequence: TGTGCCAGCAGCTTACAGGTTACCTCTGGGGCCAACGTCCTGACTTTC. Translation: CASSLQVTSGANVLTF.

The chain employs TRBV7-6 and TRBJ2-1; no clear D gene. Deletions cut 5 bases from V and 5 bases from J, with 13 bases between. This CDR3 has 14 residues. CDR1 and CDR2 (germline): SGHVS, FNYEAQ. DNA for the CDR3: TGTGCCAGCAGCACTACTACGAACCACAATGAGCAGTTCTTC. Translated, it gives CASSTTTNHNEQFF.

This clonotype was recorded a few times. V usage is TRBV7-9 and J usage is TRBJ2-5, with unresolved D. From germline, CDR1 is SEHNR and CDR2 FQNEAQ (reference sequence). The CDR3 length is 13 residues. The V gene lost 8 bases and the J gene lost 2 bases, with 12 bases spanning the gap. The CDR3 DNA follows: TGTGCCAGCTCACTGTCCGGGCAAGAGACCCAGTACTTC. It is translated as CASSLSGQETQYF.

This clonotype occurred a few times. This chain links TRBV6-5 with TRBJ1-1; TRBD1 might be the D (5 bases). The CDR3 sequence is 13 residues long. CDR1 and CDR2 (germline): MNHEY, SVGAGI. The V and J ends lost 0 bases and 10 bases respectively, with 12 bases between them. The CDR3, as DNA: TGTGCCAGCAGTTACTCGCCCGACAGCCGAGCTTTCTTT. Protein product: CASSYSPDSRAFF.

The genes are TRBV5-1 and TRBJ1-2, with D maybe TRBD1 (6 bases). CDR1 and CDR2 from the germline V gene are SGHRS and YFSETQ. This CDR3 has 14 amino acids. The V and J ends lost 1 base and 3 bases respectively, with 10 bases between them. CDR3 region: CASSLRTADYGYTF. CDR3 nucleotides: TGCGCCAGCAGCTTGCGGACAGCGGACTATGGCTACACCTTC.

This rearrangement joins TRBV7-6 to TRBJ2-7; D is perhaps TRBD2 (6 bases). Germline V gene data show CDR1 as SGHVS and CDR2 as FNYEAQ. This CDR3 comprises 14 residues. Trimming left V 5 bases short and J 0 bases short, with 11 bases between. This CDR3 is CASSRLALSYEQYF. The CDR3 bases are TGTGCCAGCAGCCGGCTAGCGCTCTCCTACGAGCAGTACTTC.

J is TRBJ1-2 and V is TRBV6-1, with D perhaps matching TRBD1 (5 bases). Trimming removed 9 bases from V and 4 bases from J, with 12 bases in between. Germline lookup yields CDR1 MNHNS and CDR2 SASEGT. The CDR3 covers 12 residues. The DNA of the CDR3 is TGTGCCAGTCGTCAGGGAGGCTATGGCTACACCTTC. This codes for CASRQGGYGYTF.

This clonotype has more than one count but fewer than ten. V and J are TRBV7-9 and TRBJ2-3; D unresolved. With 2 bases removed from V and 2 bases from J, the gap between germline ends came to 8 bases. CDR1 and CDR2 from the germline V gene are SEHNR and FQNEAQ (reference sequence). The CDR3 contains 14 residues. CDR3 bases: TGTGCCAGCAGCTTAACTATGTCCACAGATACGCAGTATTTT. Residues: CASSLTMSTDTQYF.

The table lists this clonotype with a few counts. The rearrangement links TRBV27 to TRBJ2-3, with 9 bases that match TRBD2. Looked up from germline, CDR1 is MNHEY and CDR2 is SMNVEV (reference sequence). After removal of 1 base from V and 4 bases from J, the junction contained 6 bases not matched to a gene. This CDR3 has 16 residues. The CDR3 spells CASSLFGGRGPDTQYF. The CDR3 coding sequence is TGTGCCAGCAGTTTATTCGGCGGGAGGGGACCAGATACGCAGTATTTT.

This clonotype qualifies as medium-sized. The V gene is TRBV6-5, the J gene TRBJ2-7; 9 positions agree with TRBD1. The CDR3 is made up of 15 amino acids. The germline V gene encodes CDR1 MNHEY and CDR2 SVGAGI. The V gene end was trimmed by 2 bases and the J gene end by 3 bases; junction bases not matched to a gene: 5. The CDR3 reads CASSYPGQGNYEQYF. CDR3 coding DNA: TGTGCCAGCAGTTACCCGGGACAGGGTAACTACGAGCAGTACTTC.

The chain joins TRBV5-1 to TRBJ2-7; unclear D gene. This CDR3 has 15 residues. Deletions cut 0 bases from V and 0 bases from J, with 10 bases between. Per the germline V gene, CDR1 is SGHRS and CDR2 is YFSETQ. CDR3 residues: CASSLGSDSSYEQYF. The CDR3 DNA is TGCGCCAGCAGCTTGGGCAGTGATAGCTCCTACGAGCAGTACTTC.

V and J are TRBV27 and TRBJ1-2; D is perhaps TRBD1 (6 bases). CDR3 length equals 14 residues. V lost 5 bases to trimming and J lost 2 bases, with 12 bases between them. Germline CDR1 is MNHEY and CDR2 is SMNVEV (reference sequence). This chain's CDR3 is CASSAGETNYGYTF. The CDR3, as DNA: TGTGCCAGCAGTGCAGGGGAAACGAACTATGGCTACACCTTC.

The CDR3 spells CASSLERGTEAFF. CDR3 DNA sequence: TGTGCCAGCAGCTTAGAGAGGGGCACTGAAGCTTTCTTT. The chain combines TRBV7-9 with TRBJ1-1, with a possible D match to TRBD1 (5 bases). The CDR3 contains 13 residues. Germline CDR1 and CDR2: SEHNR and FQNEAQ (reference sequence). V shed 1 base and J shed 4 bases, with 7 bases lying between them. Full variable domain (outside the CDR3, taken from reference TRBV7-9 and TRBJ1-1): DTGVSQNPRHKITKRGQNVTFRCDPISEHNRLYWYRQTLGQGPEFLTYFQNEAQLEKSRLLSDRFSAERPKGSFSTLEIQRTEQGDSAMYLCASSLERGTEAFFGQGTRLTVV.

The chain joins TRBV6-1 to TRBJ1-1; the D gene is possibly TRBD1 (5 bases). Trimming took 8 bases from V and 5 from J, leaving 15 bases between them. This CDR3 has 13 amino acids. In germline, CDR1 is MNHNS, CDR2 SASEGT. The CDR3 DNA follows: TGTGCCAGCGTCTCGGCAGGGAATACTGAAGCTTTCTTT. This codes for CASVSAGNTEAFF.

The genes are TRBV20-1 and TRBJ1-2; D is unresolved. The germline gives CDR1 DFQATT, CDR2 SNEGSKA (reference sequence). Trimming removed 3 bases at V and 1 base at J, with 15 bases between. The length of the CDR3 is 15 residues. The CDR3 DNA follows: TGCAGTGCTAGTGTCCAGGCCGTTTATAACTATGGCTACACCTTC. Translation gives CSASVQAVYNYGYTF.

This clonotype was recorded a few times. The rearrangement uses TRBV7-3 and TRBJ2-5; 11 bases map to TRBD2. V gave up 7 bases and J gave up 2 bases; unmatched junction bases: 9. Germline CDR1 and CDR2: SGHTA and FQGTGA. The CDR3 is 16 amino acids. In DNA, the CDR3 is TGTGCCAGCAACCTACCGGGACTAGCGGCGCAAGAGACCCAGTACTTC. This codes for CASNLPGLAAQETQYF.

The chain is built from TRBV7-9 and TRBJ1-1; D not certain. The CDR3 length is 13 residues. Germline-derived CDR1 and CDR2 are SEHNR and FQNEAQ (reference sequence). V dropped 1 base and J dropped 8 bases, with 11 bases sitting between them. CDR3: CASSLDPGTEAFF. In DNA form, the CDR3 reads TGTGCCAGCAGCTTAGATCCAGGTACAGAAGCTTTCTTT.

The chain is built from TRBV20-1 and TRBJ1-1; D unclear. V was cut by 5 bases and J by 1 base, with 11 bases left in between. The length of the CDR3 is 13 residues. Looked up from germline, CDR1 is DFQATT and CDR2 is SNEGSKA (reference sequence). The CDR3 region has the DNA TGCAGTGCTTTGCCCCCCTCGAACACTGAAGCTTTCTTT. It encodes CSALPPSNTEAFF.

V gene TRBV27 combines with J gene TRBJ2-1; 9 bases map to TRBD1. V lost 3 bases to trimming and J lost 10 bases; unmatched junction nucleotides: 10. The CDR3 sequence is 15 residues long. CDR1 MNHEY and CDR2 SMNVEV come from the germline V gene (reference sequence). The chain's CDR3 is CASSFQTGTGSEQFF. The CDR3, as DNA: TGTGCCAGCAGTTTCCAAACCGGGACAGGGAGCGAGCAGTTCTTC.

This clonotype turned up a few times. The rearrangement joins TRBV6-1 to TRBJ1-2; 7 nucleotides agree with TRBD1. Germline lookup yields CDR1 MNHNS and CDR2 SASEGT. This CDR3 comprises 15 residues. V shed 7 bases, J shed 0 bases, and the junction held 8 bases outside the gene matches. CDR3 amino acids: CASTFGTETNYGYTF. In DNA form, the CDR3 reads TGTGCCAGCACCTTTGGGACAGAGACTAACTATGGCTACACCTTC.

The chain has TRBV2 and TRBJ2-7; D remains ambiguous. Trimming removed 1 base at V and 2 bases at J, with 9 bases between. CDR3 size: 14 residues. CDR1 and CDR2 from the germline V gene are SNHLY and FYNNEI. CDR3 nucleotide sequence: TGTGCCAGCAGTGAAGGCGGAATCACCTACGAGCAGTACTTC. This encodes CASSEGGITYEQYF.

The chain combines TRBV6-1 with TRBJ1-3; D not certain. V lost 2 bases and J 4 bases, leaving 15 bases between the germline ends. The CDR3 spans 16 residues. Germline CDR1 reads MNHNS; CDR2 reads SASEGT. The CDR3 DNA follows: TGTGCCAGCAGTGAAAAATGGAGAGTAGGGGGAAACACCATATATTTT. As protein: CASSEKWRVGGNTIYF.

The chain carries TRBV7-6 and TRBJ2-5; 14 positions match TRBD2. The V and J ends lost 10 bases and 4 bases, in that order; junction bases with no gene match: 11. This CDR3 region has 16 residues. From germline, CDR1 is SGHVS and CDR2 FNYEAQ. This CDR3 reads CATRRGTSGGGETQYF. The DNA of the CDR3 is TGTGCCACACGAAGGGGGACTAGCGGGGGAGGAGAGACCCAGTACTTC.